These T cell receptor beta chains were read from a single sample in a study of CD8 T cells in ankylosing spondylitis. TCRdb redid the calling of the 5' RACE reads with MiXCR, one entry per CDR3 protein. The sample lists 200,000 or so distinct CDR3 sequences; about 20% were seen once. Material: blood, either unsorted or a sorted T cell fraction (not recorded which). These receptor sequences come from a male donor under 30 with ankylosing spondylitis or in good health (not recorded which). Each CDR3 is given without its conserved first and last residue.

v_call | cdr3_aa
TRBV12-3/TRBV12-4 | ASRPGYTQETQY
TRBV6-1 | ASSEALIGGVYGYT
TRBV9 | ASSSGTGLYNQPQH
TRBV6-2/TRBV6-3 | ASSYRTGTDEAF
TRBV7-6 | ASSSSGPQTGELF
TRBV20-1 | SASSKDTQY
TRBV6-6 | ASSSPGLMNTEAF
TRBV5-1 | ASSLAASLAVQETQY
TRBV5-6 | ASGYGLLLLSGANVLT
TRBV15 | ATSRPPSQETQY
TRBV12-3/TRBV12-4 | ASSSRGGGQPQH
TRBV4-3 | ASSHTSGANVLT
TRBV2 | ASSVSLREAHTGELF
TRBV19 | ASSITGPTGELF
TRBV5-5 | ASSPGGVNYGYT
TRBV6-6 | ASSYSATGTSSTDTQY
TRBV6-2/TRBV6-3 | ASTQGVDGYNSPLH
TRBV11-2 | ASSLDLASGSYNEQF
TRBV20-1 | SARPNRGGWVYEQY
TRBV20-1 | SARDNQETQY
TRBV6-2/TRBV6-3 | ASSYPSNEQF
TRBV4-2 | ASSQDRGSRGYT
TRBV20-1 | SAGRDGRDTQY
TRBV20-1 | SARNRDRARNEQF
TRBV4-3 | ASSHRGTYGYT
TRBV19 | ASSIFWTSGTSYNEQF
TRBV12-3/TRBV12-4 | ASTFGLAGVGGQF
TRBV20-1 | SASYIGVGETQY
TRBV7-2 | ASSPTSGSQYEQY
TRBV20-1 | SPTDSNTGELF
TRBV7-2 | ASSRGRAAYNEQF
TRBV27 | ASSGPGENSPLH
TRBV6-6 | ASATGEGYGYT
TRBV5-1 | ATNFGTQYQETQY
TRBV20-1 | SAPVDDRVETQY
TRBV7-6 | ASSLVPDLETQY
TRBV3-1 | ATKQRESPKRQF
TRBV4-1 | ASSHRMDGELF
TRBV24-1 | ATSDPGTGGDNEQF
TRBV30 | AGQRTVYNEQF
TRBV28 | ASSLSLGQHNQPQH
TRBV20-1 | SARVQGTNEKLF
TRBV6-1 | ASSVQRLYEQY
TRBV28 | ASSFLSLRSSYNEQF
TRBV20-1 | STDSGASTDTQY
TRBV2 | ASSALAGYNEQF
TRBV25-1 | ASSDLAREGNNEQF
TRBV20-1 | SASGSSYNEQF
TRBV29-1 | SVEGRNYNEQF
TRBV4-2 | ASSEKGGGNTIY
TRBV10-3 | AVQGQNTEAF
TRBV20-1 | SAPGLAGLYEQY
TRBV19 | ASSPGLGLGNEQF
TRBV5-1 | ASSLGLAGVAGEQF
TRBV29-1 | SVRHNYGYT
TRBV14 | ASSQDPSPYLYGYT
TRBV29-1 | SVGQVAGVAGELF
TRBV29-1 | SVEVTGYYGYT